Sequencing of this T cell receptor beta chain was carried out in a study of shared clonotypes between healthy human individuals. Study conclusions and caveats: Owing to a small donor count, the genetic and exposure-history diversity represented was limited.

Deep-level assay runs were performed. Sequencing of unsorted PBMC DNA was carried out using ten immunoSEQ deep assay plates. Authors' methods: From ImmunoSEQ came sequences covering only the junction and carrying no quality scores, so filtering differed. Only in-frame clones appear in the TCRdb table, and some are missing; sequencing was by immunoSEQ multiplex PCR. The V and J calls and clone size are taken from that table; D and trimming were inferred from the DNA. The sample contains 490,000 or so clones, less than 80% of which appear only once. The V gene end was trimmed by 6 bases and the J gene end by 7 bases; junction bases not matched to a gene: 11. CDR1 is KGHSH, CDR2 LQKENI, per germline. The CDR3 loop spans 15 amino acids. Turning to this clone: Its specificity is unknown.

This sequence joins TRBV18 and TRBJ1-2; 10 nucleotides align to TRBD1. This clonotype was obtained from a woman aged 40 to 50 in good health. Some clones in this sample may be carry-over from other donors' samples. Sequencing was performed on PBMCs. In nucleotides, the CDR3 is TGTGCCAGCTCGTCCTTTGGGACAGGGGCTAGTGGCTACACCTTC. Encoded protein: CASSSFGTGASGYTF.